This TCR beta chain was identified during a study of blood T cell repertoires in COVID-19. The wider study: PBMCs, B-cell-depleted T cells, or T cells provided the cDNA or gDNA that made up the material.

Generated by immunoSEQ multiplex PCR, the TCRdb table keeps only in-frame clones and is missing some. The sample lists approximately 220,000 clones, about 79% occurring once. Germline values: CDR1 MNHEY, CDR2 SVGAGI. This CDR3 contains 15 residues. The V segment lost 4 bases and the J segment 4 bases; nucleotides outside the gene matches: 7. The sample was PBMCs or T cells enriched from blood (not recorded which). The chain recombines TRBV6-5 with TRBJ2-1, with 7 bases aligning to TRBD1. The receptor comes from a woman between 40 and 55 years old with acute COVID-19. CDR3 DNA: TGTGCCAGCAGTTCGCCGGGGACAGCATACAATGAGCAGTTCTTC. Protein: CASSSPGTAYNEQFF.